This is a list of T cell receptor beta chains from one sample in a study of T cells in Graves' hyperthyroidism and ophthalmopathy. From the multiplex PCR reads, TCRdb called clonotypes with MiXCR, one entry per CDR3 protein. Altogether approximately 700,000 distinct CDR3 sequences are present, 45% being singletons, with the ten largest covering approximately 7.2%. Sequencing was carried out using peripheral blood or thyroid tissue (not recorded which). Receptor source: an adult man with Graves' disease, either hyperthyroidism or ophthalmopathy (not recorded which). Each CDR3 is given with its conserved first and last residue. The order of the fields is V gene, clone size, CDR3 protein. Where a row states a size, it is once, few, many or the class of an expanded clone; other rows omit it.

>TRBV25-1|once
CASSAGINSPLHF
>TRBV7-8|few
CASSPLGQGMEKLFF
>TRBV24-1|few
CATSDAGLGNQPQHF
>TRBV7-9|many
CASSLGTGDQPQHF
>TRBV25-1|.
CASSASFGQQETQYF
>TRBV5-1|.
CAGSPQDRGQGEQYF
>TRBV20-1|many
CSATGTDNQPQHF
>TRBV7-3|few
CASSLTGGVRETQYF
>TRBV6-5|.
CASSYRRRNEKLFF
>TRBV5-1|many
CASSLQRTNTEAFF
>TRBV7-8|.
CASSLGDGGWGNYGYTF
>TRBV4-2|few
CASREGHQSNQPQHF
>TRBV6-5|few
CASITGGSEQYF
>TRBV19|few
CASTLTGAALEAFF
>TRBV10-2|few
CASRLGLASYEQYF
>TRBV29-1|.
CSLRDRAYEQYF
>TRBV20-1|.
CSARGALQGPGELFF
>TRBV7-9|.
CASSFLSVLNQHF
>TRBV3-1|once
CASSQEGRGYGYTF
>TRBV5-1|.
CASSPQGASGELFF
>TRBV2|many
CASSEQGVTGELFF
>TRBV25-1|.
CATVGGTYEQYF